The sequence of this TCR beta chain was determined in a study of shared clonotypes between healthy human individuals. Study in general: Each donor had three CD4 naive, three CD4 memory, two CD8 naive and one CD8 memory plate.

The assay was immunoSEQ multiplex PCR, and TCRdb's table has in-frame clones only and misses some. The profile shows some 790,000 clones, just under 75% of them singletons. V was clipped by 1 base and J by 2 bases; unmatched bases: 11. The CDR3 is 19 amino acids. Germline V gene data show CDR1 as MRHNA and CDR2 as SNTAGT. The TCR sequence derives from a woman in her twenties or thirties in good health. Sequenced sample: memory CD4+ T cells sorted from blood. The subset denotes: CD45RA-negative fraction. This rearrangement joins TRBV6-4 to TRBJ2-7; TRBD2 aligns across 13 bases. The CDR3, as DNA: TGTGCCAGCAGTGACTTTGGACTAGCGGGAGTGTGCCAAGCCTACGAGCAGTACTTC. Its protein is CASSDFGLAGVCQAYEQYF.